Listed below are T cell receptor beta chains from one sample, sequenced in a study of T-cell memory formation after mild COVID-19. Each CDR3 protein is one row after TCRdb ran MiXCR on the 5' RACE reads. The table lists about 430,000 distinct CDR3 sequences, about a sixth of them singletons, with approximately 21% in the top ten. Sequencing was done on a sample of PBMCs or a T cell subset sorted from them (not recorded which). The receptors here all came from a man aged 18 to 29 who had mild COVID-19 (a few samples of this study predate the infection). Cell type and time point are not known. The CDR3 runs from the conserved cysteine through the conserved F or W. A D gene is named only where the DNA matches it firmly.

TRBJ1-2 TRBD1 TRBV7-9 17 CASSFGTGGPQASGYTF
TRBJ1-1 . TRBV7-3 15 CASSSQGSMNTEAFF
TRBJ1-2 . TRBV4-3 15 CASSQGRGGSYGYTF
TRBJ2-5 . TRBV12-3/TRBV12-4 11 CASSQEGTQYF
TRBJ1-2 . TRBV7-8 14 CASSLAHRDYGYTF
TRBJ1-1 . TRBV6-2/TRBV6-3 14 CASTDTAMNTEAFF
TRBJ2-7 TRBD1 TRBV12-3/TRBV12-4 16 CASSLNPGGTSYEQYF
TRBJ2-7 TRBD2 TRBV20-1 15 CSADVAGRPSYEQYF
TRBJ1-4 . TRBV6-5 15 CASSYRSRANEKLFF
TRBJ2-1 TRBD1 TRBV12-3/TRBV12-4 12 CASRRTGGEQFF
TRBJ2-7 TRBD1 TRBV7-2 15 CASSPGTGGGYEQYF
TRBJ1-2 . TRBV29-1 8 CSVAGYTF
TRBJ1-5 . TRBV6-2/TRBV6-3 15 CASSYWRGNNQPQHF
TRBJ2-2 . TRBV27 14 CASSPKRGTGELFF
TRBJ1-2 . TRBV7-2 15 CASSLTPGWSYGYTF
TRBJ2-5 TRBD1 TRBV18 16 CASSRFEGARAETQYF
TRBJ2-1 TRBD1 TRBV4-2 17 CASSQFTGGQSYNEQFF
TRBJ2-1 . TRBV7-9 18 CASSQLAWGVGGGGEQFF
TRBJ2-1 . TRBV6-2/TRBV6-3 12 CASGGVSTRRFF
TRBJ1-1 TRBD1 TRBV7-6 16 CASSFHKGQGNTEAFF
TRBJ1-1 . TRBV7-3 16 CASSLTGVEVNTEAFF
TRBJ2-2 . TRBV6-5 15 CASSYWGGETGELFF
TRBJ2-5 . TRBV7-2 13 CASSLASRGTQYF
TRBJ1-1 . TRBV19 12 CASSLEGLEAFF
TRBJ2-3 . TRBV4-2 19 CASSLRSEGGGLRTDTQYF
TRBJ2-5 TRBD2 TRBV7-2 15 CASRQTSGGGQTQYF
TRBJ1-2 . TRBV6-6 13 CASSYTIHYGYTF
TRBJ1-2 TRBD1 TRBV6-1 14 CASSDRDRDYGYTF
TRBJ1-5 TRBD1 TRBV4-3 15 CASSHYRGGNQPQHF
TRBJ1-6 . TRBV18 17 CASSPPNSDLNNSPLHF
TRBJ2-7 . TRBV7-9 13 CASSRLAWDEQYF
TRBJ2-5 . TRBV10-3 16 CAISLAGGAGQETQYF
TRBJ1-4 . TRBV11-2 16 CASRPRQIATNEKLFF
TRBJ2-5 . TRBV9 12 CASSVDRDPQYF
TRBJ1-1 . TRBV5-6 14 CASSTREVAAEAFF
TRBJ2-3 TRBD2 TRBV12-3/TRBV12-4 16 CASSSTSGGRLYLVYF
TRBJ1-5 . TRBV6-1 13 CASSEPLRQPQHF
TRBJ1-1 TRBD1 TRBV3-1 17 CASRKNPDRGLNTEAFF
TRBJ2-5 TRBD1 TRBV3-1 13 CASSPDREWAQYF
TRBJ2-5 TRBD2 TRBV7-9 15 CASGLAGVVSETQYF
TRBJ2-5 . TRBV18 16 CASSPPTAGRGETQYF
TRBJ2-1 TRBD2 TRBV9 14 CASSVTSGDNEQFF
TRBJ2-1 . TRBV7-9 15 CASSPPPGAGNEQFF
TRBJ2-4 . TRBV5-4 15 CASSDRSGTFDIQYF
TRBJ1-5 . TRBV21-1 15 CASKKQGAPNQPQHF